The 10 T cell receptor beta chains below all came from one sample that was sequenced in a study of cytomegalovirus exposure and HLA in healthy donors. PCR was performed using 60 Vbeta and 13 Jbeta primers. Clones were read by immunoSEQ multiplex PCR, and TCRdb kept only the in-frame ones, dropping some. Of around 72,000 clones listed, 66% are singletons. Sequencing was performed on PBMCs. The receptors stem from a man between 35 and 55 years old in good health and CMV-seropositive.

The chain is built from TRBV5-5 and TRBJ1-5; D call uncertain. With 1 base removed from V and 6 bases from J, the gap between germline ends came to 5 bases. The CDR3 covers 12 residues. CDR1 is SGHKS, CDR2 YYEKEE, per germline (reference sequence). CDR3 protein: CASSLPGQPQHF. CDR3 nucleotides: TGTGCCAGCAGCTTGCCGGGTCAGCCCCAGCATTTT.

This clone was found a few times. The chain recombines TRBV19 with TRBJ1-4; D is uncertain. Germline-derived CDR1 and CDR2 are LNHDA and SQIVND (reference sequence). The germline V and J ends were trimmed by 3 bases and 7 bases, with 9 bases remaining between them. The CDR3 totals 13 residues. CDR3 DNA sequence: TGTGCCAGTAGTATGAGACACCCTGAAAAACTGTTTTTT. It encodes CASSMRHPEKLFF.

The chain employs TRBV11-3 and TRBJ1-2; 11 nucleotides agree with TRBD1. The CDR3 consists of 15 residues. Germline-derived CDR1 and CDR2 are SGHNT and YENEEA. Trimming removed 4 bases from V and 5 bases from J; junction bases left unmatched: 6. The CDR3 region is CASSYGQGAGYGYTF. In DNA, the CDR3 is TGTGCCAGCAGCTACGGACAGGGGGCTGGGTATGGCTACACCTTC.

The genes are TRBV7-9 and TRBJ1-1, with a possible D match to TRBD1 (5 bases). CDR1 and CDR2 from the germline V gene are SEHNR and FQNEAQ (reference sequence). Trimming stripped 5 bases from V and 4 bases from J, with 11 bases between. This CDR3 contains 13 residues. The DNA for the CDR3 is TGTGCCAGCAGCCAAGGGGAGGGCACTGAAGCTTTCTTT. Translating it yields CASSQGEGTEAFF.

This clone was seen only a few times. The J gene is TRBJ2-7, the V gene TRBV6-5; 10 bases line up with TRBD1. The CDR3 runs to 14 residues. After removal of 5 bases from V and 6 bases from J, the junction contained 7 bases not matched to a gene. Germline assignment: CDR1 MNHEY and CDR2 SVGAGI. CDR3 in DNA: TGTGCCAGCAGTACCCGGGACAGGGGTCGCGAGCAGTACTTC. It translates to CASSTRDRGREQYF.

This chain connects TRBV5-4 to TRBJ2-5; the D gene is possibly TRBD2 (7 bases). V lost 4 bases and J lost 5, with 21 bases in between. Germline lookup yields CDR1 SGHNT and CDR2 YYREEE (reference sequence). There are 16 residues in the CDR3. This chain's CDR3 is CASSRGAGTSAETQYF. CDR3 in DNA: TGTGCCAGCAGCCGGGGGGCGGGGACCTCAGCGGAGACCCAGTACTTC.

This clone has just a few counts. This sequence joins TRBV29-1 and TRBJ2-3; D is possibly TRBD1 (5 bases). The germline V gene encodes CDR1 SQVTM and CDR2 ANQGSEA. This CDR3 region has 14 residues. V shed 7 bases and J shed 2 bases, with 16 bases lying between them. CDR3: CSAAGLFLTDTQYF. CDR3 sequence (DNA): TGCAGCGCCGCAGGGCTTTTCCTCACAGATACGCAGTATTTT.

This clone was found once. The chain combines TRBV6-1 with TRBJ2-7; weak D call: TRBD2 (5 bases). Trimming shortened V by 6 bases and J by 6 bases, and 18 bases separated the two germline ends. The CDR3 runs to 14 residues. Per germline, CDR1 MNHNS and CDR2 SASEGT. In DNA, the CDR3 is TGTGCCAGCAGCCTAAGCGGAGAAAGTGGCGAGCAGTACTTC. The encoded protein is CASSLSGESGEQYF.

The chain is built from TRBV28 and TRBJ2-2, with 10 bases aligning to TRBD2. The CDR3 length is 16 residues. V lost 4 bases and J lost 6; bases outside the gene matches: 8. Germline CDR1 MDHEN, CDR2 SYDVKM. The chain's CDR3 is CASSSLDLAGAGELFF. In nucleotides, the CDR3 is TGTGCCAGCAGTTCCCTGGATCTAGCGGGGGCCGGGGAGCTGTTTTTT.

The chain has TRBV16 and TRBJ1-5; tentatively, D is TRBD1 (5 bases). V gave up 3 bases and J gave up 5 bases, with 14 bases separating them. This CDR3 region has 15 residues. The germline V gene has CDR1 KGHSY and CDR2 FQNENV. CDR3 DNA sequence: TGTGCCAGCAGCCAGGGGGGTAATATATATCAGCCCCAGCATTTT. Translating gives CASSQGGNIYQPQHF. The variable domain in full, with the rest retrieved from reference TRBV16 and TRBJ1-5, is GEEVAQTPKHLVRGEGQKAKLYCAPIKGHSYVFWYQQVLKNEFKFLISFQNENVFDETGMPKERFSAKCLPNSPCSLEIQATKLEDSAVYFCASSQGGNIYQPQHFGDGTRLSIL.